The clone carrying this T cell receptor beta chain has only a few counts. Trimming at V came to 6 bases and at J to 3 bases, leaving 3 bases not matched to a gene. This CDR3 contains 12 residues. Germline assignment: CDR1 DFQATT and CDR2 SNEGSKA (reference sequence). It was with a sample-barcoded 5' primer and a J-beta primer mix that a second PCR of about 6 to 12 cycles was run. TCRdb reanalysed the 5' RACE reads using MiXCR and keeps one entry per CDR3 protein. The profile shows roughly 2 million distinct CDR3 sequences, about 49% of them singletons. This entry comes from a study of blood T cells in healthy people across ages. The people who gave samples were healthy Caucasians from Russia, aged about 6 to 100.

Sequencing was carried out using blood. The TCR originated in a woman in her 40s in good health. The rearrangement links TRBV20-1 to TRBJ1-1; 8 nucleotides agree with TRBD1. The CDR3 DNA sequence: TGCAGTGCGAGGGACAGGCACACTGAAGCTTTCTTT. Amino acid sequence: CSARDRHTEAFF.